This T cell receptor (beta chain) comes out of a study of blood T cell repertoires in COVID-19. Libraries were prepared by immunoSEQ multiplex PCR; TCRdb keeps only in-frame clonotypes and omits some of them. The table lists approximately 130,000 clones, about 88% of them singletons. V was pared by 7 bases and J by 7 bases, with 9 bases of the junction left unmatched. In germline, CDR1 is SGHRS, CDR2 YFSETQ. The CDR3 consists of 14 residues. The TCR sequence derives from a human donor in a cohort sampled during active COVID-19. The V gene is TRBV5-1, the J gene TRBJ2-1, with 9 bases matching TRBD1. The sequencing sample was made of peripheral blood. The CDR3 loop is CASSTGGIGNEQFF. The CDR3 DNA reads TGCGCCAGCTCGACAGGGGGAATTGGAAATGAGCAGTTCTTC. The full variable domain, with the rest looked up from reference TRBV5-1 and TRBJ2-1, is KAGVTQTPRYLIKTRGQQVTLSCSPISGHRSVSWYQQTPGQGLQFLFEYFSETQRNKGNFPGRFSGRQFSNSRSEMNVSTLELGDSALYLCASSTGGIGNEQFFGPGTRLTVL.